The subject of this entry is one TCR beta chain. The CDR3 spans 15 residues. Germline CDR1 SGHRS, CDR2 YFSETQ. The V end lost 2 bases, the J end lost 5 bases, and 16 bases lay between the germline ends. The data derive from a study of shared clonotypes between healthy human individuals. Clones were sequenced by immunoSEQ multiplex PCR, and TCRdb holds only the in-frame ones, with some missing. The sample lists 2 million to 2.5 million clones, 85% to 95% occurring once. The chain couples TRBV5-1 to TRBJ2-5; no reliable D call. The specimen was naive CD4+ T cells from PBMCs. Subset meaning: CD45RA+ positively selected. The clonotype comes from a man aged 18 to 35 in good health. Some clones in this sample may be carry-over from other donors' samples. The CDR3 nucleotides are TGCGCCAGCAGCTTTATGACGGCGGTAGAGGAGACCCAGTACTTC. Translating gives CASSFMTAVEETQYF. The full variable domain, in which reference TRBV5-1 and TRBJ2-5 provide the parts outside the CDR3, is KAGVTQTPRYLIKTRGQQVTLSCSPISGHRSVSWYQQTPGQGLQFLFEYFSETQRNKGNFPGRFSGRQFSNSRSEMNVSTLELGDSALYLCASSFMTAVEETQYFGPGTRLLVL.